This entry describes one T cell receptor (beta chain). This sample was included in a study of T cell changes during pregnancy in multiple sclerosis. Assay: immunoSEQ multiplex PCR; the TCRdb copy retains only in-frame clones and omits some. The sample consists of tens of thousands of clones, 85% to 95% of them appearing once. This CDR3 comprises 13 residues. With 4 bases clipped from V and 9 bases from J, the junction kept 3 bases outside the gene matches. In germline, CDR1 is SNHLY, CDR2 FYNNEI. The specimen was CD4+ T cells from peripheral blood mononuclear cells, collected in the third trimester of pregnancy. The TCR sequence derives from a female donor with multiple sclerosis, enrolled in a pregnancy study. The J gene is TRBJ2-2, the V gene TRBV2; 9 positions match TRBD2. The CDR3 DNA reads as TGTGCCAGCAGTGCGGGACTAGCAAGGGAGCTGTTTTTT. Its protein product is CASSAGLARELFF.